This T cell receptor beta chain came from a study of T cell repertoires in cytomegalovirus infection. About the research overall: Public TCR beta signature analysis indicated the presence of both CMV infection and matching HLA type.

MiXCR, run by TCRdb on the reads, gives a single entry per CDR3 protein. This sample yields a few hundred thousand distinct CDR3 sequences, of which approximately 40% are seen a single time; around 48% belongs to the top ten. Study-level findings and limits: Pooled public TCR beta family frequency picked out CMV carriers with the relevant HLA. There were HLA-C-restricted CMV-specific TCR beta clonotypes dominating the ex vivo response.

As to this clonotype: As yet, its antigen is unknown.

The V segment lost 7 bases and the J segment 2 bases; nucleotides outside the gene matches: 13. Germline lookup yields CDR1 LNHDA and CDR2 SQIVND (reference sequence). The CDR3 totals 16 residues. The gene calls are TRBV19 and TRBJ2-5, with 7 nucleotides matching TRBD2. The sequencing here drew on cultured PBMCs, taken from culture after CMV antigen stimulation. The TCR was taken from a human donor in good health (CMV status not recorded). Some clones in this sample may be carry-over from other donors' samples. Here the CDR3 DNA reads TGTGCCAGTACCGCGTGGGGGTGCGGGGGACAAGAGACCCAGTACTTC. Its translation is CASTAWGCGGQETQYF.